The sequence of this TCR beta chain was determined in a study of blood T cell repertoires in COVID-19. Whole-study context: The United States, Italy and Spain supplied acute and convalescent COVID-19 samples. From T cells, B-cell-depleted T cells, or PBMCs came the material, which was cDNA or gDNA.

Original handling: How many nucleated cells were present was estimated from reference gene primer amplification. Sequencing was performed with immunoSEQ multiplex PCR; in TCRdb, only in-frame clones are kept and a portion is missing. The D gene and trimming were derived from the DNA, and the V and J assignments and clone size from that table. The sample yields roughly 160,000 clones, 82% seen once. Sequenced: peripheral blood. The receptor comes from a woman at least 80 years old with active or convalescent COVID-19.

The CDR3 sequence is CASSSGQMNTEAFF. CDR3 coding DNA: TGCGCCAGCAGCTCGGGACAAATGAACACTGAAGCTTTCTTT. The V and J genes are TRBV5-1 and TRBJ1-1, with a weak D call TRBD1 (6 bases). CDR1 is SGHRS and CDR2 is YFSETQ in the germline V gene. This CDR3 region has 14 residues. V was cut by 3 bases and J by 0 bases, with 9 bases left in between.